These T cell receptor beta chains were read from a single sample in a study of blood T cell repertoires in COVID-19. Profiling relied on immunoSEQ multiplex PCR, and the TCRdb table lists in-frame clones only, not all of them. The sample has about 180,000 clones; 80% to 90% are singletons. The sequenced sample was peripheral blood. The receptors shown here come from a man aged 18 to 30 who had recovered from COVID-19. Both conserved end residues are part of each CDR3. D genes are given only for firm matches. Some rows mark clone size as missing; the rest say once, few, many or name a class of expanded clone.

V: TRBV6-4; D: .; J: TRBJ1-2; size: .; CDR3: CASSVSSRGGIDYGYTF; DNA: TGTGCCAGCAGTGTTTCCAGCCGGGGGGGGATTGACTATGGCTACACCTTC
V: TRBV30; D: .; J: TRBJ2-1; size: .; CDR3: CASYRWRDNEQFF; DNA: TGTGCCTCCTACAGATGGCGGGACAATGAGCAGTTCTTC
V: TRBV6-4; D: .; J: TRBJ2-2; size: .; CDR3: CASREGTGMNTGELFF; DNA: TGTGCCAGCAGGGAGGGTACAGGAATGAACACCGGGGAGCTGTTTTTT
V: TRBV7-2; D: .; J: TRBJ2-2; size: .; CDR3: CASSLHPLANTGELFF; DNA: TGTGCCAGCAGCTTGCACCCATTAGCGAACACCGGGGAGCTGTTTTTT
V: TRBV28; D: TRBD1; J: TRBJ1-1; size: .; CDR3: CASSLPGQGVPNTEAFF; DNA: TGTGCCAGCAGTTTACCGGGACAGGGGGTCCCGAACACTGAAGCTTTCTTT
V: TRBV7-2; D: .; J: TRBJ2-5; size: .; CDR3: CASSLGAGAQETQYF; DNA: TGTGCCAGCAGTTTAGGGGCAGGGGCACAAGAGACCCAGTACTTC
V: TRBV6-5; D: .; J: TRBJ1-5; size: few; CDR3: CASKDEGVGNQPQHF; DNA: TGTGCCAGCAAGGATGAGGGGGTTGGTAATCAGCCCCAGCATTTT
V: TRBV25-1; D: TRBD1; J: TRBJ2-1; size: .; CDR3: CASSEVLGQGVNNEQFF; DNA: TGTGCCAGCAGTGAGGTTTTAGGGCAGGGGGTCAACAATGAGCAGTTCTTC
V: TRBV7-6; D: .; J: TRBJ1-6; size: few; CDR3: CASSLGAANSPLHF; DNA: TGTGCCAGCAGCTTAGGGGCCGCCAATTCACCCCTCCACTTT
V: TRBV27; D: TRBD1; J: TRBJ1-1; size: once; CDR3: CASSLGRGWGNTEAFF; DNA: TGTGCCAGCAGTTTAGGCAGGGGGTGGGGGAACACTGAAGCTTTCTTT
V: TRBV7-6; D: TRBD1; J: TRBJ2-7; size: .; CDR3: CASSLEQGVTNEQYF; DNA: TGTGCCAGCAGCCTGGAGCAGGGGGTAACTAACGAGCAGTACTTC
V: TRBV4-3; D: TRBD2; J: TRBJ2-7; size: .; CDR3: CASSQDGGLAGASHEQYF; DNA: TGCGCCAGCAGCCAAGATGGGGGACTAGCGGGAGCCTCCCACGAGCAGTACTTC
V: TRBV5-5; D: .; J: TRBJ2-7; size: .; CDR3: CASSLAPAGITYEQYF; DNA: TGTGCCAGCAGCTTGGCCCCGGCGGGGATTACCTACGAGCAGTACTTC
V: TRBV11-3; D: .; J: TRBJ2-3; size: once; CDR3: CASSFQGTDTQYF; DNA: TGTGCCAGCAGCTTTCAGGGCACAGATACGCAGTATTTT
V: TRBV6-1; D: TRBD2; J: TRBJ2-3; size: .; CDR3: CASSVPGLAGRGSDTQYF; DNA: TGTGCCAGCAGTGTCCCGGGACTAGCGGGGAGGGGGTCCGATACGCAGTATTTT
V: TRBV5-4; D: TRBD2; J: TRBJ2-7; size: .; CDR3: CASSPGTSGTREQYF; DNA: TGTGCCAGCAGCCCCGGGACTAGCGGGACCCGCGAGCAGTACTTC
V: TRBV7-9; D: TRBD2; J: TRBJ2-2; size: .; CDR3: CASSHRLLADGELFF; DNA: TGTGCCAGCAGCCACCGGCTACTAGCGGACGGGGAGCTGTTTTTT
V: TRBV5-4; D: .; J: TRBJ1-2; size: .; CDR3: CASSNSYGYTF; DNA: TGTGCCAGCAGCAACTCCTATGGCTACACCTTC
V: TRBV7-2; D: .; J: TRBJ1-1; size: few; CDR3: CASSSDRLGQEAFF; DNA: TGTGCCAGCAGTTCAGACCGACTTGGACAGGAAGCTTTCTTT
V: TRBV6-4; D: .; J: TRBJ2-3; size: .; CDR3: CASSDQGRNTDTQYF; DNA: TGTGCCAGCAGTGACCAGGGCAGGAACACAGATACGCAGTATTTT
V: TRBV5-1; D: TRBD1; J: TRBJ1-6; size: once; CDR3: CASSPTGANSPLHF; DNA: TGCGCCAGCAGCCCCACAGGGGCTAATTCACCCCTCCACTTT
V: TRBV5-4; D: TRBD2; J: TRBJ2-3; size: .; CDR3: CASRSRLAGVQDTQYF; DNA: TGTGCCAGCAGATCCCGACTAGCGGGAGTGCAAGATACGCAGTATTTT
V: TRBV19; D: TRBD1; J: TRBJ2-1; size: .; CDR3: CASSMGQGLAYNEQFF; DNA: TGTGCCAGTAGTATGGGACAGGGGCTAGCCTACAATGAGCAGTTCTTC
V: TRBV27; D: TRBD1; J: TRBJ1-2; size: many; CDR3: CASSPGTGGAYGYTF; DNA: TGTGCCAGCAGTCCCGGGACAGGGGGCGCTTATGGCTACACCTTC
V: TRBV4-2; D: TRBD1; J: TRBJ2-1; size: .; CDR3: CASSQAVTSRDRGRLNEQFF; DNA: TGTGCCAGCAGCCAAGCCGTAACCTCCCGGGACAGGGGCCGCCTCAATGAGCAGTTCTTC
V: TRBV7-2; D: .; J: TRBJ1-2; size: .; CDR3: CASSPDSSNYGYTF; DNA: TGTGCCAGCAGCCCAGACAGTTCTAACTATGGCTACACCTTC
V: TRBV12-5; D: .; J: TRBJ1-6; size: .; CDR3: CAILTGYSYNSPLHF; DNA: TGTGCTATCCTTACAGGGTACTCCTATAATTCACCCCTCCACTTT
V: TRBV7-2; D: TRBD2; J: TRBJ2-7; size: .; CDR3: CASNPGSGSREQYF; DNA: TGTGCCAGCAACCCGGGGAGCGGGAGTCGCGAGCAGTACTTC
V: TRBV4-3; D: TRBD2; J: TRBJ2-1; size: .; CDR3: CASSRASGSSYNEQFF; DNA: TGCGCCAGCAGCCGAGCAAGCGGGAGCTCCTACAATGAGCAGTTCTTC
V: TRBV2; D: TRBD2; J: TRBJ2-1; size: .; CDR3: CASSELAGVYNEQFF; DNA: TGTGCCAGCAGTGAATTGGCGGGAGTATACAATGAGCAGTTCTTC
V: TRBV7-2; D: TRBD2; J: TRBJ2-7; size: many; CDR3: CASSFKSRLADSYEQYF; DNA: TGTGCCAGCAGCTTCAAGTCTCGACTAGCGGATTCCTACGAGCAGTACTTC
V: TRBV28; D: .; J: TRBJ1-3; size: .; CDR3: CASSLSGANSGNTIYF; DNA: TGTGCCAGCAGTTTATCTGGGGCCAACTCTGGAAACACCATATATTTT
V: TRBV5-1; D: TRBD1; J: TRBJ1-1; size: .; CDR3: CASSFGQGLNTEAFF; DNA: TGCGCCAGCAGCTTTGGACAGGGGTTAAACACTGAAGCTTTCTTT
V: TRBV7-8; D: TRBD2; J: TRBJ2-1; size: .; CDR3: CASSAPRLAGGNSNEQFF; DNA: TGTGCCAGCAGCGCACCCCGACTAGCGGGAGGGAATAGTAATGAGCAGTTCTTC
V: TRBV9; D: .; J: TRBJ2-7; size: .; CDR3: CASSVGGVSYEQYF; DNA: TGTGCCAGCAGCGTAGGGGGGGTCTCCTACGAGCAGTACTTC
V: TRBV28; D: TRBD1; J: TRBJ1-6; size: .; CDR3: CASRTGNSPLHF; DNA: TGTGCCAGCAGGACAGGGAATTCACCCCTCCACTTT
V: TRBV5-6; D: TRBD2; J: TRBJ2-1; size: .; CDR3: CASSSERGEQFF; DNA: TGTGCCAGCAGTTCGGAGCGGGGTGAGCAGTTCTTC
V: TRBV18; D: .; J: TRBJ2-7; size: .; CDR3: CASSPSTGASEQYF; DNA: TGTGCCAGCTCACCATCTACGGGAGCGAGTGAGCAGTACTTC
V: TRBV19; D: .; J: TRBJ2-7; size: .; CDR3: CASSIGTMSYEQYF; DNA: TGTGCCAGTAGTATAGGGACTATGAGCTACGAGCAGTACTTC
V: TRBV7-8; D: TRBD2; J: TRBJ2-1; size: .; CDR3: CASSHTSGRARNEQFF; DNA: TGTGCCAGCAGCCATACTAGCGGGAGGGCCCGGAATGAGCAGTTCTTC
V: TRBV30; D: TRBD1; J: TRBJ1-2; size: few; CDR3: CAWSTGQEVYGYTF; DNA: TGTGCCTGGAGTACGGGACAGGAGGTCTATGGCTACACCTTC
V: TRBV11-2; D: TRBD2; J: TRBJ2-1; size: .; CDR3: CASSPGTSGRPGEEQFF; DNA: TGTGCCAGCAGCCCCGGGACTAGCGGGAGGCCGGGCGAGGAGCAGTTCTTC